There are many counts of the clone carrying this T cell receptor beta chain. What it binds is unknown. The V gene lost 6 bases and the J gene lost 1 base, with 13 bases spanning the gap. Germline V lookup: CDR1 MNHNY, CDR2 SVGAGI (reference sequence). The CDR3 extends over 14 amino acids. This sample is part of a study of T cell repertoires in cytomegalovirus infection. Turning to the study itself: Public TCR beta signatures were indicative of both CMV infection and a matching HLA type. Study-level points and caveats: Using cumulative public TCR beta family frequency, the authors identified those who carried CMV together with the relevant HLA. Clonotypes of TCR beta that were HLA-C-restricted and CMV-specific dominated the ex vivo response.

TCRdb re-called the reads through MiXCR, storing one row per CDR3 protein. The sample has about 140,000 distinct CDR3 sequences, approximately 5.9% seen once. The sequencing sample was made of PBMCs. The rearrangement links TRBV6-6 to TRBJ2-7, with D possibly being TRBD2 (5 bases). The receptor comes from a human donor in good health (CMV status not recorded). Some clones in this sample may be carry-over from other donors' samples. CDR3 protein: CASSPQTGSYEQYF. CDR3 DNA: TGTGCCAGCAGCCCTCAGACGGGATCCTACGAGCAGTACTTC.